Following are 2 T cell receptor beta chains from one sample sequenced in a study of tumor-infiltrating lymphocytes in localized non-small cell lung cancer (dated by TCRdb to about 2021). Library preparation employed the immunoSEQ multiplex PCR assay. TCRdb holds this immuneACCESS table with in-frame rearrangements only. Some clones are missing; in checked studies, unresolved V genes explain under half, and the rest has no known cause. The sample table holds approximately 4,900 clones, of which 66% were seen once. The ten largest make up 61% of the sample. The sample comprised lung tumor tissue. These receptors originate from a human donor with non-small cell lung cancer.

A few counts support this clone. CDR3 sequence: CASSPPPDRADGYTF. The DNA of the CDR3 is TGTGCCAGCTCACCACCGCCGGACAGGGCTGATGGCTACACCTTC. This chain connects TRBV18 to TRBJ1-2; 8 bases align to TRBD1. Germline values: CDR1 KGHSH, CDR2 LQKENI. The V gene end was trimmed by 0 bases and the J gene end by 6 bases; junction bases not matched to a gene: 6. This CDR3 contains 15 residues.

This chain links TRBV11-2 with TRBJ1-5, with D unclear. The CDR3 sequence is 15 residues long. V shed 1 base and J shed 0 bases, with 7 bases lying between them. Germline CDR1 SGHAT, CDR2 FQNNGV. The CDR3 spells CASSLALDSNQPQHF. DNA for the CDR3: TGTGCCAGCAGCTTAGCCCTTGATAGCAATCAGCCCCAGCATTTT.